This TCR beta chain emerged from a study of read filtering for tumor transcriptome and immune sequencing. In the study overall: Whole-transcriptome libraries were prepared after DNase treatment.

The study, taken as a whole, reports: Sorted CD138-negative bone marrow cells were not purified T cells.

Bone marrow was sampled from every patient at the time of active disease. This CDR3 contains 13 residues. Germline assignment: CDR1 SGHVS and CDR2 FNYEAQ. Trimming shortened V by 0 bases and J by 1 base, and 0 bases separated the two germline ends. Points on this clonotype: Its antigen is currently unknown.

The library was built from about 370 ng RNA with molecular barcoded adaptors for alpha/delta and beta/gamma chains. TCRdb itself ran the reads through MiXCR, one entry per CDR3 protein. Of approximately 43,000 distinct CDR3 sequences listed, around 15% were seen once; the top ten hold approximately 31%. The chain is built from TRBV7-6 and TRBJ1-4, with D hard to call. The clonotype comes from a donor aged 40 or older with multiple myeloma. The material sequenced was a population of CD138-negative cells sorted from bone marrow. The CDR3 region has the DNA TGTGCCAGCAGCTTAGCAACTAATGAAAAACTGTTTTTT. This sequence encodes CASSLATNEKLFF.